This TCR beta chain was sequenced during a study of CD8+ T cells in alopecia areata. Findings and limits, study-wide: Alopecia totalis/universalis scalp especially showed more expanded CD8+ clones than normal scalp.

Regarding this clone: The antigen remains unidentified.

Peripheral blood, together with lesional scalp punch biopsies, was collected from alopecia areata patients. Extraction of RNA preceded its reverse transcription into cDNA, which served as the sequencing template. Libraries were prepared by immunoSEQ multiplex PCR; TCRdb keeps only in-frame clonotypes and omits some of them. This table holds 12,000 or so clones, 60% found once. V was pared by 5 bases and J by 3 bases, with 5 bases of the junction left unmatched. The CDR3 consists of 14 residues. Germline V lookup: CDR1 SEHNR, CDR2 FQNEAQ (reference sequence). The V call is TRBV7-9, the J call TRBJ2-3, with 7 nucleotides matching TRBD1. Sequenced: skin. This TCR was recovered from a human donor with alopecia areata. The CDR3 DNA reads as TGTGCCAGCAGCACGGGACAGCTGACAGATACGCAGTATTTT. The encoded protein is CASSTGQLTDTQYF.